The 20 T cell receptor beta chains reported below all come from one sample, sequenced in a study of blood T cell repertoires in COVID-19. The table came from immunoSEQ multiplex PCR; TCRdb's copy has only in-frame clones and leaves some out. The sample yields around 200,000 clones, about 83% seen once. The material sequenced was peripheral blood. The receptors derive from a man between 60 and 70 years old who had recovered from COVID-19.

The V and J genes are TRBV27 and TRBJ1-2; 8 bases align to TRBD1. V was clipped by 6 bases and J by 5 bases; unmatched bases: 8. CDR1 and CDR2 from the germline V gene are MNHEY and SMNVEV (reference sequence). This CDR3 is 14 amino acids long. The CDR3 nucleotides read TGTGCCAGCAGCCGGACAGGGTTAAAATATGGCTACACCTTC. It yields the protein CASSRTGLKYGYTF.

This chain uses TRBV18 with TRBJ1-1; TRBD1 aligns across 8 bases. The CDR3 extends over 14 amino acids. The germline gives CDR1 KGHSH, CDR2 LQKENI. Losses at the gene ends were 6 bases for V and 1 base for J; bases not matched to a gene: 4. The CDR3 DNA reads TGTGCCAGCTCGCCGGACAGGGCGAACACTGAAGCTTTCTTT. This gives the protein CASSPDRANTEAFF.

This clone was seen a few times. V gene TRBV5-1 combines with J gene TRBJ1-1, with a weak D call TRBD1 (6 bases). Germline V CDR1 and CDR2: SGHRS, YFSETQ. V dropped 0 bases and J dropped 3 bases, with 9 bases sitting between them. This CDR3 comprises 14 residues. CDR3 coding DNA: TGCGCCAGCAGCTTGGAGACAGGCCACACTGAAGCTTTCTTT. This codes for CASSLETGHTEAFF.

In nucleotides, the CDR3 is TGTGCCAGCAGCCCCAGGCCTTCGAACACTGAAGCTTTCTTT. It is translated as CASSPRPSNTEAFF. This rearrangement joins TRBV6-5 to TRBJ1-1; no firm D call. There are 14 residues in the CDR3. The V end lost 6 bases, the J end lost 1 base, and 12 bases lay between the germline ends. In germline, CDR1 is MNHEY, CDR2 SVGAGI.

This clone was seen a handful of times. The J gene is TRBJ2-2, the V gene TRBV19; D may be TRBD1 (5 bases). V lost 7 bases and J 2 bases, leaving 14 bases between the germline ends. Germline V gives CDR1 LNHDA, CDR2 SQIVND (reference sequence). The length of the CDR3 is 15 residues. The CDR3 protein is CASNDPQGNTGELFF. CDR3 nucleotides: TGTGCCAGTAATGATCCCCAGGGAAACACCGGGGAGCTGTTTTTT.

The chain carries TRBV18 and TRBJ2-7; D ambiguous. Germline CDR1 KGHSH, CDR2 LQKENI. V lost 2 bases to trimming and J lost 1 base, with 6 bases between them. The CDR3 has 13 residues. Written as DNA, the CDR3 is TGTGCCAGCTCACCAGACTTGTCCTACGAGCAGTACTTC. Protein: CASSPDLSYEQYF.

CDR3: CASSGQGNGYTF. The CDR3 DNA reads as TGTGCCAGCAGCGGGCAGGGTAATGGCTACACCTTC. This chain connects TRBV7-8 to TRBJ1-2; maybe TRBD1 (5 bases). The CDR3 is 12 residues long. CDR1 SGHVS and CDR2 FQNEAQ come from the germline V gene. The V gene lost 5 bases and the J gene lost 6 bases, with 10 bases spanning the gap.

The chain recombines TRBV10-2 with TRBJ1-4; TRBD1 might be the D (6 bases). This CDR3 spans 16 amino acids. CDR1 is WSHSY and CDR2 is SAAADI in the germline V gene. V was cut by 6 bases and J by 11 bases, with 25 bases left in between. The CDR3 here is CASSTTGSSEVGKLFF. The CDR3 nucleotides read TGCGCCAGCAGCACTACAGGGTCGTCTGAGGTGGGGAAACTGTTTTTT.

The rearrangement joins TRBV4-3 to TRBJ1-4; TRBD1 agrees at 7 bases. The CDR3 consists of 15 residues. Per germline, CDR1 LGHNA and CDR2 YSLEER. Trimming cost V 1 base and J 5 bases; bases outside gene matches: 4. In DNA form, the CDR3 reads TGCGCCAGCAGCCAAGGACAGGGTCCGAATGAAAAACTGTTTTTT. This codes for CASSQGQGPNEKLFF.

The chain couples TRBV9 to TRBJ1-1; D is undetermined. The V end was cut by 1 base, the J end by 4 bases, with 8 bases between. Germline CDR1 reads SGDLS; CDR2 reads YYNGEE. CDR3 size: 13 residues. The CDR3, as DNA: TGTGCCAGCAGCGTAATATCGGGCACTGAAGCTTTCTTT. Protein: CASSVISGTEAFF.

The chain couples TRBV10-3 to TRBJ2-3; a weak D match, TRBD1 (7 bases). The CDR3 totals 16 residues. Germline-derived CDR1 and CDR2 are ENHRY and SYGVKD. Deletions cut 10 bases from V and 6 bases from J, with 26 bases between. CDR3 region: CATRTSQGGDGDTQYF. The CDR3 DNA sequence: TGTGCCACCAGAACGAGCCAGGGGGGAGATGGGGATACGCAGTATTTT.

This rearrangement joins TRBV7-7 to TRBJ1-5, with 10 bases lining up with TRBD1. The V and J ends lost 7 bases and 2 bases, in that order; junction bases with no gene match: 11. Germline lookup yields CDR1 SSHAT and CDR2 FNYEAQ (reference sequence). The CDR3 extends over 17 amino acids. CDR3 in DNA: TGTGCCAGCAAGGCGGTGACAGGGGGCGAGCGCAATCAGCCCCAGCATTTT. Its translation: CASKAVTGGERNQPQHF.

The gene calls are TRBV30 and TRBJ2-1; 9 positions agree with TRBD2. The CDR3 totals 16 residues. V trimming: 2 bases; J trimming: 9 bases; junction bases outside the gene matches: 14. Germline V gene sequence: CDR1 GTSNPN, CDR2 SVGIG (reference sequence). This chain's CDR3 is CAWSFLRSAGGGEQFF. DNA for the CDR3: TGTGCCTGGAGTTTTTTAAGGTCGGCGGGAGGGGGTGAGCAGTTCTTC.

The chain uses TRBV3-1 (or the pseudogene TRBV3-2) and TRBJ1-6; 8 bases are shared with TRBD1. Germline CDR1 is LGHDT and CDR2 is YNNKEL (reference sequence). Trimming cost V 0 bases and J 10 bases; bases outside gene matches: 5. The CDR3 totals 15 residues. CDR3 amino acids: CASSQDQGAGSPLHF. Here the CDR3 DNA reads TGTGCCAGCAGCCAAGATCAGGGGGCAGGGTCACCCCTCCACTTT.

The chain combines TRBV2 with TRBJ2-6; D gene unclear. The CDR3 is 13 amino acids. V lost 5 bases, J lost 2 bases, and 4 bases lay in between. The V gene's germline CDR1 is SNHLY and CDR2 FYNNEI. CDR3 DNA sequence: TGTGCCAGCAGTATCACTGGGGCCAACGTCCTGACTTTC. Its translation is CASSITGANVLTF.

This chain links TRBV6-5 with TRBJ1-4, with D unclear. V lost 8 bases and J 7 bases, leaving 11 bases between the germline ends. Germline values: CDR1 MNHEY, CDR2 SVGAGI. This CDR3 is built from 12 residues. Here the CDR3 reads CASRDWREKLFF. The CDR3 DNA reads TGTGCCAGCCGAGACTGGCGTGAAAAACTGTTTTTT.

This chain links TRBV6-6 with TRBJ2-7; 7 bases align to TRBD2. The trim removed 6 bases at V and 2 bases at J, leaving 4 bases unmatched. The CDR3 consists of 13 residues. Per germline, CDR1 MNHNY and CDR2 SVGAGI (reference sequence). The CDR3 sequence: CASSPGRAYEQYF. The DNA for the CDR3 is TGTGCCAGCAGCCCTGGGAGGGCCTACGAGCAGTACTTC.

The gene calls are TRBV6-2 or TRBV6-3 and TRBJ1-4; 7 positions agree with TRBD1. Germline V CDR1 and CDR2: MNHEY, SVGEGT. The CDR3 loop spans 14 amino acids. Losses at the gene ends were 4 bases for V and 1 base for J; bases not matched to a gene: 0. The CDR3 sequence: CASSSGGTNEKLFF. The CDR3 coding sequence is TGTGCCAGCAGTTCAGGGGGAACTAATGAAAAACTGTTTTTT.

The chain recombines TRBV7-2 with TRBJ2-3, with 10 bases that match TRBD2. Germline lookup yields CDR1 SGHTA and CDR2 FQGNSA. CDR3 length: 15 amino acids. The J segment lost 4 bases and the V segment lost 5 bases, leaving 6 bases of the junction unmatched. Here the CDR3 reads CASSTFSGGPDTQYF. CDR3 DNA sequence: TGTGCCAGCAGCACTTTTAGCGGGGGGCCAGATACGCAGTATTTT.

The V and J genes are TRBV2 and TRBJ2-2; D is ambiguous. The CDR3 consists of 14 residues. Germline CDR1 and CDR2: SNHLY and FYNNEI. V lost 1 base to trimming and J lost 3 bases, with 6 bases between them. The CDR3 loop reads CASSEGQHTGELFF. The CDR3 coding sequence is TGTGCCAGCAGTGAAGGGCAACACACCGGGGAGCTGTTTTTT.